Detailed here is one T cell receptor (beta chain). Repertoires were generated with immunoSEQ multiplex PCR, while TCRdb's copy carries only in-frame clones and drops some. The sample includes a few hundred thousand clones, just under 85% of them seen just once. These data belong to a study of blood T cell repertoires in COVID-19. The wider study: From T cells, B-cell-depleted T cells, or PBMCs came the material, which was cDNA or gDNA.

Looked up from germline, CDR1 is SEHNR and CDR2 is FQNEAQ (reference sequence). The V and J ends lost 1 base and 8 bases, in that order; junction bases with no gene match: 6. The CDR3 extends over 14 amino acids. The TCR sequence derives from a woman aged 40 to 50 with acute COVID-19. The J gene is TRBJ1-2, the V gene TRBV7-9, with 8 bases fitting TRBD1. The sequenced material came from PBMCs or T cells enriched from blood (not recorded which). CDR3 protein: CASSLVDRGYGYTF. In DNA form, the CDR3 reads TGTGCCAGCAGCTTAGTCGACAGGGGCTACGGCTACACCTTC. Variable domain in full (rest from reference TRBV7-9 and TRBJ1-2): DTGVSQNPRHKITKRGQNVTFRCDPISEHNRLYWYRQTLGQGPEFLTYFQNEAQLEKSRLLSDRFSAERPKGSFSTLEIQRTEQGDSAMYLCASSLVDRGYGYTFGSGTRLTVV.